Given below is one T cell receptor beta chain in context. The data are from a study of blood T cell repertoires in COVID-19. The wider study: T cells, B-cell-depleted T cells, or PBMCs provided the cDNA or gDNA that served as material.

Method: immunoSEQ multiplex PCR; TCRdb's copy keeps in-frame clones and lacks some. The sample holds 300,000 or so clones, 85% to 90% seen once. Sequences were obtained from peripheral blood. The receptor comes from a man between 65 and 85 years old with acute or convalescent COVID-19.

The CDR3, as DNA: TGTGCCAGCAGTGTGTCAGGGACTAGCGGGGGGCGCACAGATACGCAGTATTTT. Protein sequence: CASSVSGTSGGRTDTQYF. The V gene is TRBV2, the J gene TRBJ2-3; 15 bases match TRBD2. V gave up 4 bases and J gave up 1 base; unmatched junction bases: 6. The CDR3 runs 18 residues. The germline CDR1 and CDR2 sequences are SNHLY and FYNNEI.